The rows below give T cell receptor beta chains drawn from one sample of a study of beta chain features in type 1 diabetes. Measured with immunoSEQ multiplex PCR; TCRdb has only the in-frame clones, and not every one. The sample has approximately 250,000 clones, over 12% seen once. The sequencing sample was made of naive CD4+ T cells from blood. These receptors were taken from a woman aged 40 to 55 in good health. Both conserved end residues are part of each CDR3. The order of the fields is J gene, V gene, CDR3 protein.

J: TRBJ2-7; V: TRBV7-9; CDR3: CASSPGQGPYEQYF
J: TRBJ2-3; V: TRBV6-1; CDR3: CASTPLQRFTDTQYF
J: TRBJ2-1; V: TRBV10-2; CDR3: CASSSTGLAGSFF
J: TRBJ2-5; V: TRBV18; CDR3: CASSPRTSGGTRGETQYF
J: TRBJ2-3; V: TRBV5-1; CDR3: CASSRGSGSTDTQYF
J: TRBJ1-2; V: TRBV6-1; CDR3: CASSELRSRYGYTF
J: TRBJ2-2; V: TRBV6-5; CDR3: CASRSSGGATGELFF
J: TRBJ1-4; V: TRBV18; CDR3: CASSLPSGTNEKLFF
J: TRBJ2-6; V: TRBV2; CDR3: CASSEIAGGLTGANVLTF
J: TRBJ2-1; V: TRBV7-9; CDR3: CASSPPGGVNNEQFF